Given below is one TCR beta chain in context. Its cognate antigen is unknown. This record comes from a study of T cell repertoires in cytomegalovirus infection. At the level of the study: Through public TCR beta signatures, both CMV infection and matching HLA type were indicated.

TCRdb redid the calling of the reads with MiXCR, one entry per CDR3 protein. The sample lists around 70,000 distinct CDR3 sequences, around 28% occurring once. Germline CDR1 is MNHEY and CDR2 is SVGEGT. The CDR3 sequence is 15 residues long. Trimming removed 4 bases from V and 5 bases from J, with 17 bases in between. The source was CD8+ T cells from cultured PBMCs, collected from culture after CMV antigen stimulation. V is TRBV6-2 or TRBV6-3 and J is TRBJ2-5; no firm D call. This receptor was identified in a human donor in good health (CMV status not recorded). Some clones in this sample may be carry-over from other donors' samples. The CDR3 protein is CASSSLDLLEETQYF. CDR3 nucleotides: TGTGCCAGCAGTTCACTGGACCTCCTGGAGGAGACCCAGTACTTC.